These 32 T cell receptor beta chains came from one sample sequenced in a study of vaccination effects on CD4 cells after COVID-19. The repertoire was sequenced with immunoSEQ multiplex PCR; TCRdb's copy has only in-frame clones and lacks some. The table has around 37,000 clones, just under 75% seen once. What these receptors recognize is not known. The ViraFEST assay expanded antigen-specific CD4+ T cells with viral peptide pools before sequencing. Following culture for about 11 days, CD4+ T cells were isolated. PCR showed that the person got SARS-CoV-2 infection at some point between March and December 2020. The source was CD4+ T cells from PBMCs cultured with a peptide pool, collected before COVID-19 vaccination. These receptors were taken from a human donor who had a prior SARS-CoV-2 infection.

The V and J genes are TRBV5-1 and TRBJ1-2; 7 bases map to TRBD1. Losses at the gene ends were 2 bases for V and 3 bases for J; bases not matched to a gene: 4. From germline, CDR1 is SGHRS and CDR2 YFSETQ. The CDR3 runs 14 residues. DNA for the CDR3: TGCGCCAGCAGCTTAGGGACAGCTGACTATGGCTACACCTTC. Encoded protein: CASSLGTADYGYTF.

The chain couples TRBV30 to TRBJ2-7, with 8 positions matching TRBD1. The CDR3 runs to 12 residues. Germline V CDR1 and CDR2: GTSNPN, SVGIG (reference sequence). The V and J ends lost 7 bases and 6 bases, in that order; junction bases with no gene match: 8. CDR3 DNA sequence: TGTGCCTTAGAATTGGACAGGGTCGAGCAGTACTTC. It encodes CALELDRVEQYF.

This chain uses TRBV7-9 with TRBJ2-2, with 10 bases matching TRBD1. After removal of 5 bases from V and 3 bases from J, the junction contained 3 bases not matched to a gene. The germline V gene has CDR1 SEHNR and CDR2 FQNEAQ (reference sequence). The CDR3 is made up of 15 amino acids. The CDR3 is CASSPGTGDTGELFF. CDR3 DNA sequence: TGTGCCAGCAGCCCCGGGACAGGGGACACCGGGGAGCTGTTTTTT.

The chain carries TRBV6-5 and TRBJ1-2; 8 bases align to TRBD1. Unmatched junction bases numbered 9, after V lost 7 bases and J lost 5 bases. The germline V gene encodes CDR1 MNHEY and CDR2 SVGAGI. There are 14 residues in the CDR3. CDR3 in amino acids: CASTHGQGRYGYTF. The CDR3, as DNA: TGTGCCAGCACTCACGGACAGGGACGGTATGGCTACACCTTC.

V is TRBV5-5 and J is TRBJ1-2; possible D gene TRBD1, 5 bases. The germline V gene encodes CDR1 SGHKS and CDR2 YYEKEE (reference sequence). CDR3 length: 14 amino acids. With 7 bases removed from V and 8 bases from J, the gap between germline ends came to 21 bases. CDR3 coding DNA: TGTGCCAGCTTTCTGGCGGGGCCGGTTGGCGGCTACACCTTC. Its protein product is CASFLAGPVGGYTF.

This clone appeared a few times. The chain links TRBV5-1 to TRBJ2-7, with no clear D. There are 14 residues in the CDR3. The V and J ends lost 4 bases and 4 bases respectively, with 15 bases between them. Germline V gene data show CDR1 as SGHRS and CDR2 as YFSETQ. DNA of the CDR3: TGCGCCAGCAGCGAGTCTCGGGCTCCGTACGAGCAGTACTTC. This encodes CASSESRAPYEQYF. Filled out from reference TRBV5-1 and TRBJ2-7, the complete variable domain reads KAGVTQTPRYLIKTRGQQVTLSCSPISGHRSVSWYQQTPGQGLQFLFEYFSETQRNKGNFPGRFSGRQFSNSRSEMNVSTLELGDSALYLCASSESRAPYEQYFGPGTRLTVT.

The gene calls are TRBV21-1 and TRBJ2-7; the table names TRBD2, a call not compared with the DNA. TRBV21-1 is a listed pseudogene. There are 14 residues in the CDR3. The CDR3 nucleotides read TGTGCCAGCAGCAAAGAACTCTTTTCTGAGGAGCAGTACTTC. Amino acid sequence: CASSKELFSEEQYF.

This chain joins TRBV7-8 and TRBJ2-3, with D maybe TRBD1 (8 bases). Per germline, CDR1 SGHVS and CDR2 FQNEAQ. This CDR3 has 13 amino acids. Trimming took off 3 bases at V and 8 bases at J, with 12 bases between the two ends. CDR3 coding DNA: TGTGCCAGCAGCTTGGACAGGGAGGGTACGCAGTATTTT. It specifies CASSLDREGTQYF.

This clone turned up a few times. This chain connects TRBV3-1 (or the pseudogene TRBV3-2) to TRBJ1-5; D is uncertain. Trimming took 1 base from V and 6 from J, leaving 10 bases between them. This CDR3 has 14 residues. The V gene's germline CDR1 is LGHDT and CDR2 YNNKEL (reference sequence). Here the CDR3 reads CASSQGPTTQPQHF. The DNA of the CDR3 is TGTGCCAGCAGCCAAGGCCCAACTACTCAGCCCCAGCATTTT.

This clone was counted a single time. The chain uses TRBV5-6 and TRBJ2-5; possible D gene TRBD2, 7 bases. The V gene lost 6 bases and the J gene lost 2 bases, with 17 bases spanning the gap. The CDR3 consists of 15 residues. CDR1 is SGHDT, CDR2 YYEEEE, per germline. The CDR3 nucleotides read TGTGCCAGCACCAATAGGGGGGGTCTTCAAGAGACCCAGTACTTC. As protein: CASTNRGGLQETQYF.

The rearrangement links TRBV18 to TRBJ1-6; D remains unclear. Deletions cut 1 base from V and 7 bases from J, with 8 bases between. CDR3 size: 14 residues. The germline CDR1 and CDR2 sequences are KGHSH and LQKENI. This chain's CDR3 is CASSPQSPNSPLHF. CDR3 nucleotides: TGTGCCAGCTCACCACAGTCGCCCAATTCACCCCTCCACTTT.

The CDR3 loop is CASRYTWALGEQFF. For the CDR3, the DNA is TGTGCCAGCAGATACACCTGGGCCCTTGGTGAGCAGTTCTTC. This chain joins TRBV6-5 and TRBJ2-1; D call uncertain. Germline CDR1 and CDR2: MNHEY and SVGAGI. V gave up 6 bases and J gave up 9 bases, with 18 bases separating them. The CDR3 is 14 amino acids.

The chain uses TRBV5-1 and TRBJ2-7, with D perhaps given as TRBD1 or TRBD2 (5 bases each). From germline, CDR1 is SGHRS and CDR2 YFSETQ. The CDR3 totals 15 residues. V lost 3 bases and J lost 5, with 18 bases in between. The CDR3 nucleotides read TGCGCCAGCAGCTCCATCGGGACGGCGATGGACGAGCAGTACTTC. Its translation is CASSSIGTAMDEQYF.

This clone was detected only once. The V and J genes are TRBV6-5 and TRBJ2-5, with D possibly being TRBD1 (6 bases). This CDR3 is built from 14 residues. V was clipped by 7 bases and J by 0 bases, with 12 bases between them. Germline CDR1 is MNHEY and CDR2 is SVGAGI. CDR3: CASKLGTNQETQYF. Here the CDR3 DNA reads TGTGCCAGCAAGTTGGGGACAAACCAAGAGACCCAGTACTTC.

CDR3 nucleotides: TGCAGCGTTGATGAGGCAGGGGGCGCATATACGCAGTATTTT. Its protein is CSVDEAGGAYTQYF. The chain joins TRBV29-1 to TRBJ2-3; 8 nucleotides agree with TRBD1. Germline CDR1 and CDR2: SQVTM and ANQGSEA. This CDR3 spans 14 amino acids. V dropped 3 bases and J dropped 7; count of bases not matched to a gene: 9.

The V call is TRBV7-9, the J call TRBJ2-7, with D maybe TRBD1 (5 bases). This CDR3 has 13 amino acids. Trimming took 7 bases from V and 3 from J, leaving 13 bases between them. Germline CDR1 reads SEHNR; CDR2 reads FQNEAQ (reference sequence). CDR3 region: CASTRRGSYEQYF. As DNA, the CDR3 is TGTGCCAGCACCAGAAGGGGCAGCTACGAGCAGTACTTC.

This rearrangement joins TRBV6-1 to TRBJ2-3; 12 nucleotides align to TRBD2. The CDR3 contains 17 residues. Germline lookup yields CDR1 MNHNS and CDR2 SASEGT. V shed 1 base and J 1 base; nucleotides not matched to a gene: 3. CDR3: CASSEGRTSGGTDTQYF. CDR3 coding DNA: TGTGCCAGCAGTGAAGGGAGGACTAGCGGGGGCACAGATACGCAGTATTTT.

The chain joins TRBV5-6 to TRBJ2-3; 8 positions agree with TRBD2. Germline V gives CDR1 SGHDT, CDR2 YYEEEE. The CDR3 has 15 amino acids. The V gene end was trimmed by 0 bases and the J gene end by 4 bases; junction bases not matched to a gene: 4. CDR3 coding DNA: TGTGCCAGCAGCTTGGCGGGGGGGCCCGCAGATACGCAGTATTTT. Translated, it gives CASSLAGGPADTQYF. The full variable domain, in which reference TRBV5-6 and TRBJ2-3 provide the parts outside the CDR3, is DAGVTQSPTHLIKTRGQQVTLRCSPKSGHDTVSWYQQALGQGPQFIFQYYEEEERQRGNFPDRFSGHQFPNYSSELNVNALLLGDSALYLCASSLAGGPADTQYFGPGTRLTVL.

The chain has TRBV18 and TRBJ1-2, with 7 bases aligning to TRBD1. Germline V CDR1 and CDR2: KGHSH, LQKENI. V lost 5 bases and J lost 7; bases outside the gene matches: 7. The CDR3 is 13 amino acids. CDR3 amino acids: CASSGTDFLGYTF. The DNA for the CDR3 is TGTGCCAGCTCAGGGACAGACTTTCTTGGCTACACCTTC.

This clone was picked up a small number of times. The chain is built from TRBV2 and TRBJ1-1; D ambiguous. V was cut by 6 bases and J by 1 base, with 6 bases left in between. The CDR3 covers 12 residues. CDR1 SNHLY and CDR2 FYNNEI come from the germline V gene. CDR3 bases: TGTGCCAGCAGCCAACAGAACACTGAAGCTTTCTTT. Translating gives CASSQQNTEAFF.

The table lists this clone with a few counts. Other DNA sequences in this sample translate to the same CDR3. J is TRBJ2-5 and V is TRBV18; the D gene is possibly TRBD2 (6 bases). Germline assignment: CDR1 KGHSH and CDR2 LQKENI. CDR3 size: 13 residues. V gave up 0 bases and J gave up 4 bases, with 6 bases separating them. CDR3 DNA sequence: TGTGCCAGCTCACCACCGGGAGGAGAGACCCAGTACTTC. It specifies CASSPPGGETQYF.

This chain links TRBV4-2 with TRBJ2-3; 7 bases fit TRBD2. Germline V gives CDR1 LGHNA, CDR2 YNFKEQ. The CDR3 is made up of 15 amino acids. V lost 0 bases and J lost 4; bases outside the gene matches: 4. The CDR3: CASSQDALAADTQYF. The CDR3 DNA reads TGTGCCAGCAGCCAAGATGCCCTAGCGGCAGATACGCAGTATTTT.

V and J are TRBV18 and TRBJ1-5, with TRBD1 as a possible D gene (5 bases). The V end lost 4 bases, the J end lost 7 bases, and 11 bases lay between the germline ends. Germline V gene data show CDR1 as KGHSH and CDR2 as LQKENI. CDR3 length: 13 residues. For the CDR3, the DNA is TGTGCCAGCTCACTGGGGGGGAGACAGCCCCAGCATTTT. It is translated as CASSLGGRQPQHF. Full variable domain (rest looked up from reference TRBV18 and TRBJ1-5): NAGVMQNPRHLVRRRGQEARLRCSPMKGHSHVYWYRQLPEEGLKFMVYLQKENIIDESGMPKERFSAEFPKEGPSILRIQQVVRGDSAAYFCASSLGGRQPQHFGDGTRLSIL.

The rearrangement uses TRBV7-3 and TRBJ2-3, with 13 bases matching TRBD2. The CDR3 extends over 20 amino acids. Germline values: CDR1 SGHTA, CDR2 FQGTGA. The trim removed 0 bases at V and 0 bases at J, leaving 9 bases unmatched. The CDR3 DNA reads as TGTGCCAGCAGCTTAACGGGACTAGCGGGAACCACCGCTAGCACAGATACGCAGTATTTT. It encodes CASSLTGLAGTTASTDTQYF. Filled out from reference TRBV7-3 and TRBJ2-3, the complete variable domain reads GAGVSQTPSNKVTEKGKYVELRCDPISGHTALYWYRQSLGQGPEFLIYFQGTGAADDSGLPNDRFFAVRPEGSVSTLKIQRTERGDSAVYLCASSLTGLAGTTASTDTQYFGPGTRLTVL.

The chain uses TRBV4-2 and TRBJ2-1; 10 bases are shared with TRBD2. CDR1 and CDR2 (germline): LGHNA, YNFKEQ. The CDR3 consists of 16 residues. The V segment lost 3 bases and the J segment 5 bases; nucleotides outside the gene matches: 7. CDR3 in DNA: TGTGCCAGCAGCCATCTAGCGGGGGAGAAGAACAATGAGCAGTTCTTC. Translated: CASSHLAGEKNNEQFF.

The chain recombines TRBV6-2 or TRBV6-3 with TRBJ2-7; the match to TRBD1 covers 8 bases. This CDR3 comprises 14 residues. From germline, CDR1 is MNHEY and CDR2 SVGEGT. Trimming removed 0 bases from V and 3 bases from J; junction bases left unmatched: 1. In nucleotides, the CDR3 is TGTGCCAGCAGTTACTCGGGACAGGACTACGAGCAGTACTTC. This encodes CASSYSGQDYEQYF.

The table lists this clone with a few counts. The V gene is TRBV6-5, the J gene TRBJ1-2; 7 bases line up with TRBD1. The V segment lost 7 bases and the J segment 4 bases; nucleotides outside the gene matches: 12. Per germline, CDR1 MNHEY and CDR2 SVGAGI. The CDR3 spans 15 residues. CDR3 residues: CASNPGSTGTYGYTF. The CDR3 coding sequence is TGTGCCAGCAATCCCGGCTCGACAGGGACCTATGGCTACACCTTC.

This clone has just a few counts. The chain joins TRBV11-3 to TRBJ2-7, with TRBD2 matching 7 bases. Germline trimming cut 11 bases from V and 0 bases from J; bases unmatched to any gene: 10. CDR3 size: 14 residues. Germline loops: CDR1 SGHNT, CDR2 YENEEA. In DNA, the CDR3 is TGTGCCGGGGCGGGGGACGGATGCTCCTACGAGCAGTACTTC. Residues: CAGAGDGCSYEQYF.

The sample holds a few counts of this clone. The genes are TRBV4-1 and TRBJ2-1; TRBD2 matches at 7 bases. After removal of 0 bases from V and 6 bases from J, the junction contained 5 bases not matched to a gene. This CDR3 is 15 amino acids long. Per the germline V gene, CDR1 is MGHRA and CDR2 is YSYEKL. In nucleotides, the CDR3 is TGCGCCAGCAGCCAAGATGGGCTAGCGGCCAATGAGCAGTTCTTC. Translated, it gives CASSQDGLAANEQFF.

The V and J genes are TRBV7-9 and TRBJ1-6, with D tentatively TRBD1 (6 bases). Trimming removed 4 bases at V and 5 bases at J, with 12 bases between. The CDR3 extends over 15 amino acids. Germline values: CDR1 SEHNR, CDR2 FQNEAQ (reference sequence). The CDR3 spells CASSSWDTNNSPLHF. For the CDR3, the DNA is TGTGCCAGCAGCTCGTGGGACACCAATAATTCACCCCTCCACTTT.

CDR3 sequence (DNA): TGTGCCAGCAGTTACGGACAGGTGAGACTCTCCTACGAGCAGTACTTC. Translating it yields CASSYGQVRLSYEQYF. V usage is TRBV6-6 and J usage is TRBJ2-7, with 7 bases aligning to TRBD1. The CDR3 is made up of 16 amino acids. V trimming: 2 bases; J trimming: 0 bases; junction bases outside the gene matches: 7. In germline, CDR1 is MNHNY, CDR2 SVGAGI (reference sequence).

This clone was observed a few times. The chain links TRBV11-2 to TRBJ2-1; D may be TRBD2 (5 bases). This CDR3 is built from 13 residues. V gave up 5 bases and J gave up 9 bases, with 14 bases separating them. The germline V gene has CDR1 SGHAT and CDR2 FQNNGV. CDR3 sequence: CASSRVASREQFF. CDR3 nucleotides: TGTGCCAGCAGCAGAGTTGCTAGCCGTGAGCAGTTCTTC.